Below are 23 T cell receptor beta chains sequenced from a single sample in a study of T cells in Graves' hyperthyroidism and ophthalmopathy. Amplified TCR beta CDR3 regions came from RNA transcripts. HTBI primers drove first-round RT-PCR of the TCR CDR3. TCRdb processed the multiplex PCR reads anew with MiXCR; each CDR3 protein has one entry. The repertoire holds more than 300,000 distinct CDR3 sequences, about 18% seen once, with almost 35% in the top ten. The sequencing sample was made of blood. These TCRs come from a woman aged 30 to 39 with Graves' hyperthyroidism that later progressed to Graves' ophthalmopathy.

There are many counts of this clonotype. The J gene is TRBJ1-2, the V gene TRBV4-1; D gene unclear. The CDR3 extends over 12 amino acids. V dropped 1 base and J dropped 7 bases, with 7 bases sitting between them. The V gene's germline CDR1 is MGHRA and CDR2 YSYEKL. The CDR3 DNA is TGCGCCAGCAGCCAAGGGGCGTCTGGCTACACCTTC. The encoded protein is CASSQGASGYTF.

This clonotype came up once. The chain carries TRBV30 and TRBJ1-1; a weak D match, TRBD1 (6 bases). CDR1 and CDR2 from the germline V gene are GTSNPN and SVGIG (reference sequence). V was clipped by 0 bases and J by 4 bases, with 9 bases between them. The CDR3 is made up of 13 amino acids. The CDR3: CAWSVEGGTEAFF. The DNA of the CDR3 is TGTGCCTGGAGTGTTGAGGGGGGCACTGAAGCTTTCTTT.

As for this clonotype: A much bigger clone sits one base away, suggesting this may be a read error. The chain employs TRBV7-8 and TRBJ1-5; 7 nucleotides match TRBD1. Germline-derived CDR1 and CDR2 are SGHVS and FQNEAQ. CDR3 length equals 15 residues. CDR3 protein: CASSPHRGLDQPHHF. The CDR3 coding sequence is TGTGCCAGCAGCCCACACAGGGGTTTGGATCAGCCCCATCATTTT.

This clonotype has at least ten counts. V is TRBV6-1 and J is TRBJ2-7; D is uncertain. V was pared by 8 bases and J by 2 bases, with 13 bases between. Germline CDR1 and CDR2: MNHNS and SASEGT. The CDR3 totals 13 residues. The CDR3 DNA is TGTGCCAGCGGGCCGGGCAGGCCCTACGAGCAGTACTTC. As protein: CASGPGRPYEQYF.

V usage is TRBV7-6 and J usage is TRBJ1-6, with a tentative D call TRBD1 (6 bases). The CDR3 contains 16 residues. CDR1 and CDR2 (germline): SGHVS, FNYEAQ. Deletions cut 4 bases from V and 4 bases from J, with 14 bases between. CDR3: CASSSAGHEYNSPLHF. CDR3 DNA: TGTGCCAGCAGCTCCGCGGGACATGAGTATAATTCACCCCTCCACTTT.

This clonotype was seen only a few times. The J gene is TRBJ2-1, the V gene TRBV19, with no clear D. Per germline, CDR1 LNHDA and CDR2 SQIVND (reference sequence). The ends were cut back, 3 bases at V and 7 bases at J, with 16 bases in the middle. The CDR3 length is 15 residues. The CDR3 loop is CASSILPLPENEQFF. CDR3 nucleotide sequence: TGTGCCAGTAGTATCCTCCCTTTACCAGAGAATGAGCAGTTCTTC.

This clonotype was seen at least ten times. The rearrangement joins TRBV13 to TRBJ2-6; D perhaps matches TRBD1 (6 bases). The germline V gene has CDR1 PRHDT and CDR2 FYEKMQ (reference sequence). V was shortened by 5 bases and J by 0 bases, with 14 bases between the two germline ends. CDR3 size: 17 residues. CDR3 region: CASSRTALYSGANVLTF. For the CDR3, the DNA is TGTGCCAGCAGCCGGACAGCCCTCTACTCTGGGGCCAACGTCCTGACTTTC.

The rearrangement uses TRBV29-1 and TRBJ1-2; D gene ambiguous. Trimming removed 7 bases from V and 8 bases from J, with 20 bases in between. Germline assignment: CDR1 SQVTM and CDR2 ANQGSEA. The CDR3 totals 13 residues. The CDR3 is CSAKRGQEVGYTF. For the CDR3, the DNA is TGCAGCGCCAAACGTGGGCAGGAGGTAGGCTACACCTTC.

The chain is built from TRBV19 and TRBJ2-3, with 7 bases lining up with TRBD1. Germline-derived CDR1 and CDR2 are LNHDA and SQIVND (reference sequence). This CDR3 contains 13 residues. V shed 5 bases, J shed 4 bases, and the junction held 3 bases outside the gene matches. The CDR3 coding sequence is TGTGCCAGTAGTGTTACAGGGGCAGATACGCAGTATTTT. Residues: CASSVTGADTQYF.

Of note for this clonotype: A read error may explain this, as a much larger clone is one base away. The gene calls are TRBV28 and TRBJ2-5; no reliable D call. The germline CDR1 and CDR2 sequences are MDHEN and SYDVKM. The CDR3 runs to 11 residues. The DNA for the CDR3 is TGTCCCCAAATGGTTCGAGAGACCCAGTACTTC. It specifies CPQMVRETQYF.

This clonotype was seen many times. This chain links TRBV7-8 with TRBJ2-2; TRBD2 matches at 10 bases. The CDR3 is made up of 17 amino acids. CDR1 is SGHVS, CDR2 FQNEAQ, per germline. The V and J ends lost 2 bases and 0 bases, in that order; junction bases with no gene match: 3. CDR3 in DNA: TGTGCCAGCAGCTTACCTAGCGGGGGCGCGAACACCGGGGAGCTGTTTTTT. Translating it yields CASSLPSGGANTGELFF.

This clonotype has just a few counts. The J gene is TRBJ1-1, the V gene TRBV6-2 or TRBV6-3, with 8 positions matching TRBD1. CDR1 MNHEY and CDR2 SVGEGT come from the germline V gene. V trimming: 5 bases; J trimming: 13 bases; junction bases outside the gene matches: 9. The CDR3 runs 12 residues. The CDR3 DNA reads TGTGCCAGCAGTCAAGGACAGGGTAAAGTTTTCTTT. Its translation: CASSQGQGKVFF.

The V gene is TRBV20-1, the J gene TRBJ2-1; 7 positions match TRBD2. V dropped 6 bases and J dropped 6; count of bases not matched to a gene: 2. The CDR3 covers 11 residues. The germline V gene has CDR1 DFQATT and CDR2 SNEGSKA (reference sequence). The CDR3: CSARLANEQFF. CDR3 DNA: TGCAGTGCCCGACTAGCCAATGAGCAGTTCTTC.

This clonotype was counted ten times or more. The chain uses TRBV9 and TRBJ2-3; 10 bases are a match to TRBD2. Germline V lookup: CDR1 SGDLS, CDR2 YYNGEE. V was pared by 2 bases and J by 2 bases, with 5 bases of the junction left unmatched. CDR3 length: 16 amino acids. The CDR3 DNA reads as TGTGCCAGCAGCGTCCAAGGACTAGCGGACACAGATACGCAGTATTTT. It is translated as CASSVQGLADTDTQYF.

This clonotype was recorded many times. J is TRBJ2-1 and V is TRBV2; 8 positions agree with TRBD2. Trimming removed 6 bases from V and 4 bases from J; junction bases left unmatched: 8. The germline CDR1 and CDR2 sequences are SNHLY and FYNNEI. The CDR3 contains 15 residues. Here the CDR3 reads CASRAERGPYNEQFF. CDR3 nucleotide sequence: TGTGCCAGCAGGGCCGAGCGGGGGCCTTACAATGAGCAGTTCTTC. The entire variable domain, with the rest obtained from reference TRBV2 and TRBJ2-1, is as follows: EPEVTQTPSHQVTQMGQEVILRCVPISNHLYFYWYRQILGQKVEFLVSFYNNEISEKSEIFDDQFSVERPDGSNFTLKIRSTKLEDSAMYFCASRAERGPYNEQFFGPGTRLTVL.

This clonotype was picked up many times. This sequence joins TRBV6-1 and TRBJ1-2; D call uncertain. This CDR3 spans 13 amino acids. CDR1 and CDR2 from the germline V gene are MNHNS and SASEGT. V was clipped by 2 bases and J by 6 bases, with 10 bases between them. The CDR3 DNA reads TGTGCCAGCAGTGAAATCCGAATCAATGGCTACACCTTC. This sequence encodes CASSEIRINGYTF.

This clonotype was recorded at least ten times. The chain has TRBV2 and TRBJ1-2; possibly TRBD1 for D (6 bases). CDR3 length equals 16 residues. The V end lost 6 bases, the J end lost 2 bases, and 19 bases lay between the germline ends. Looked up from germline, CDR1 is SNHLY and CDR2 is FYNNEI. CDR3 sequence (DNA): TGTGCCAGCAGATACTCCCCGGGACACGAAAACTATGGCTACACCTTC. This encodes CASRYSPGHENYGYTF.

This clonotype was found many times. This sequence joins TRBV5-1 and TRBJ1-5; 8 bases align to TRBD1. The CDR3 totals 15 residues. The germline V gene encodes CDR1 SGHRS and CDR2 YFSETQ. V lost 2 bases to trimming and J lost 4 bases; unmatched junction nucleotides: 5. The CDR3 nucleotides are TGCGCCAGCAGCTTTACTACAGGGGGGAATCAGCCCCAGCATTTT. This sequence encodes CASSFTTGGNQPQHF.

This clonotype came up many times. The genes are TRBV20-1 and TRBJ2-1; 14 bases are a match to TRBD2. The CDR3 contains 19 residues. V shed 3 bases and J 8 bases; nucleotides not matched to a gene: 18. CDR1 is DFQATT and CDR2 is SNEGSKA in the germline V gene (reference sequence). The CDR3 DNA reads TGCAGTGCTAGGACCTCTTGGGTCGGGACTAGCGGGAGATGGGATGAGCAGTTCTTC. It is translated as CSARTSWVGTSGRWDEQFF.

The V gene is TRBV15, the J gene TRBJ1-1, with D perhaps matching TRBD1 (6 bases). V lost 2 bases and J lost 0, with 10 bases in between. This CDR3 has 15 amino acids. The germline gives CDR1 LNHNV, CDR2 YYDKDF (reference sequence). The CDR3 region is CATSRSRGVNTEAFF. The CDR3 coding sequence is TGTGCCACCAGCAGATCAAGGGGGGTGAACACTGAAGCTTTCTTT. Filled out from reference TRBV15 and TRBJ1-1, the complete variable domain reads DAMVIQNPRYQVTQFGKPVTLSCSQTLNHNVMYWYQQKSSQAPKLLFHYYDKDFNNEADTPDNFQSRRPNTSFCFLDIRSPGLGDTAMYLCATSRSRGVNTEAFFGQGTRLTVV.

This clonotype occurred many times. V gene TRBV2 combines with J gene TRBJ2-7; D tentatively fits TRBD1 or TRBD2 (5 bases each). V gave up 5 bases and J gave up 2 bases, with 13 bases separating them. Germline CDR1 and CDR2: SNHLY and FYNNEI. The CDR3 totals 14 residues. CDR3 in DNA: TGTGCCAGCAGTCCAGTAAGGGGACCCTACGAGCAGTACTTC. This gives the protein CASSPVRGPYEQYF.

Ten or more counts support this clonotype. This rearrangement joins TRBV2 to TRBJ2-1; 9 bases fit TRBD2. Germline loops: CDR1 SNHLY, CDR2 FYNNEI. CDR3 length equals 12 residues. This CDR3 reads CAGGGAWDEQFF. Here the CDR3 DNA reads TGTGCTGGCGGGGGGGCCTGGGATGAGCAGTTCTTC.

This clonotype was found many times. The chain uses TRBV27 and TRBJ2-7, with TRBD2 identical over 9 bases. The CDR3 consists of 15 residues. Germline-derived CDR1 and CDR2 are MNHEY and SMNVEV (reference sequence). Trimming took 0 bases from V and 4 from J; bases not matched to a gene: 4. The CDR3 protein is CASSLSGTSFYEQYF. Here the CDR3 DNA reads TGTGCCAGCAGTTTATCAGGGACTAGCTTTTACGAGCAGTACTTC.